This T cell receptor beta chain was identified in a study of cytomegalovirus exposure and HLA in healthy donors. For the study at large: Of the donors genotyped, about 410 in all, about 82% fell in the Caucasian-associated ancestry cluster.

In germline, CDR1 is SGHVS, CDR2 FNYEAQ. Between the trimmed V and J ends, which lost 0 bases and 4 bases, there was a span of 15 bases. The CDR3 consists of 16 residues. Study-wide results and caveats: The productive fraction for most TCR beta V segments was about 87% or about 30% in an earlier analysis. The later analysis indicated that the majority of CMV-associated TCR beta chains appeared HLA-restricted.

As for this clone: The antigen is not known.

Both 60 Vbeta primers and 13 Jbeta primers went into the PCR. The repertoire was sequenced with immunoSEQ multiplex PCR; TCRdb's copy has only in-frame clones and lacks some. Here the sample spans over 100,000 clones, around 57% being singletons. The chain is built from TRBV7-6 and TRBJ1-2; no reliable D call. The source is a human donor in good health. The sequenced sample consisted of PBMCs. The DNA for the CDR3 is TGTGCCAGCAGCTTAGCACCCGGAAAGGACTCCTATGGCTACACCTTC. Residues: CASSLAPGKDSYGYTF.